The T cell receptor beta chain described here comes from a study of T cells after yellow fever vaccination. Regarding the study as a whole: The study found a weaker secondary response that peaked faster, day 5 versus 15. In post-booster samples, most primary-vaccination clones reappeared (approximately 95% CD4, around 87% CD8). From the bulk population, abundant clonotypes could contaminate and appear within FACS-sorted repertoires.

The table lists this clonotype with many counts. Its antigen is not identified. Template-switching 5'RACE yielded the TCR cDNA; a universal primer site and UMIs were added in the process. Each CDR3 protein gets one entry after TCRdb re-called the 5' RACE reads with MiXCR. The table has roughly 330,000 distinct CDR3 sequences, about 4% seen once. V shed 0 bases and J shed 0 bases, with 16 bases lying between them. Germline lookup yields CDR1 SGDLS and CDR2 YYNGEE. The CDR3 has 18 amino acids. The rearrangement joins TRBV9 to TRBJ1-3; D is possibly TRBD1 (5 bases). Sequencing was performed on PBMCs, taken 5 days after the yellow fever booster vaccination. The receptor was isolated from a man younger than 30 who received the YFV17D yellow fever vaccine. In DNA, the CDR3 is TGTGCCAGCAGCGTAGATTGGGACGCGTTTGGCTCTGGAAACACCATATATTTT. Protein: CASSVDWDAFGSGNTIYF.